The 3 T cell receptor beta chains reported below all come from one sample, sequenced in a study of brain T cells in children with intractable seizures (dated by TCRdb to 2020 to 2023). Library construction relied on the immunoSEQ multiplex PCR assay. Entries here come from immuneACCESS through TCRdb and include only in-frame sequences with V and J called. Some clones fail to appear in such tables; in the studies checked, an unresolved V gene covers under half of the shortfall, and the cause of the remainder is unknown. The sample table records hundreds of thousands of clones; nearly 95% of these occur just once. Jointly, the top ten make up about 6% of the sample. Taken with the paper, the label for time point translates to: blood from clinic visit 5 months post-surgery; TSC patient then seizure free. The sample here was peripheral blood, taken approximately 5 months after surgery. These receptors all come from a boy under two years old with tuberous sclerosis and intractable seizures.

The V and J genes are TRBV7-9 and TRBJ1-1; tentative D call: TRBD1 (6 bases). Germline lookup yields CDR1 SEHNR and CDR2 FQNEAQ (reference sequence). V was trimmed by 4 bases and J by 2 bases, leaving 11 bases between them. The CDR3 is 14 residues long. DNA for the CDR3: TGTGCCAGCAGCTCCTCAGGGGCCAACACTGAAGCTTTCTTT. Amino acid sequence: CASSSSGANTEAFF.

J is TRBJ2-2 and V is TRBV29-1, with D tentatively TRBD2 (5 bases). The germline V and J ends were trimmed by 6 bases and 3 bases, with 17 bases remaining between them. The CDR3 contains 15 residues. Germline V lookup: CDR1 SQVTM, CDR2 ANQGSEA. The DNA for the CDR3 is TGCAGCGTCAGAAGAGGTTCGAGGGACACCGGGGAGCTGTTTTTT. Translating gives CSVRRGSRDTGELFF.

This clone was counted a single time. V gene TRBV3-1 (or the pseudogene TRBV3-2) combines with J gene TRBJ1-2; the D is unclear. CDR3 length: 14 residues. CDR1 and CDR2 from the germline V gene are LGHDT and YNNKEL (reference sequence). V lost 3 bases and J lost 4, with 12 bases in between. CDR3 loop: CASSQLGGPYGYTF. CDR3 in DNA: TGTGCCAGCAGCCAGCTGGGAGGGCCCTATGGCTACACCTTC.